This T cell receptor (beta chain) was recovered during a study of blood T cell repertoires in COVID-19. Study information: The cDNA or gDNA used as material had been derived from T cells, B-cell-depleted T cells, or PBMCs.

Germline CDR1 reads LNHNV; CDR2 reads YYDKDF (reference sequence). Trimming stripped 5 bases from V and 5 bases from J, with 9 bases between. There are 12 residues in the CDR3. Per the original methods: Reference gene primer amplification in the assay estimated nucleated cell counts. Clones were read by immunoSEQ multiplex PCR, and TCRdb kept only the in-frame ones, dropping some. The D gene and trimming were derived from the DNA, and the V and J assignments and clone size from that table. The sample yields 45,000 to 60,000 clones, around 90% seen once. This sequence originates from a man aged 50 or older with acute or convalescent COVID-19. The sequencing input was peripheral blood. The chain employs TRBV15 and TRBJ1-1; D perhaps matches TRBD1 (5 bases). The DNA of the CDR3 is TGTGCCACCAGCTCGACAGATACTGAAGCTTTCTTT. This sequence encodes CATSSTDTEAFF.